The rows below give T cell receptor beta chains drawn from one sample of a study of shared clonotypes between healthy human individuals. Profiled with immunoSEQ multiplex PCR; TCRdb holds only in-frame clones, not every one. Of roughly 2.2 million clones in the sample, just under 95% are singletons; the top ten hold around 0.4%. Material: naive CD4+ T cells from PBMCs. The source is a man between 18 and 29 years old in good health. Some clones in this sample may be carry-over from other donors' samples. The CDR3 runs from the conserved cysteine through the conserved F or W. The order of the fields is V gene, J gene, clone size, D gene, CDR3 DNA, CDR3 protein. D genes are given only for firm matches. Not every row has a clone size; where given, it reads once, few, many or a size class.

>TRBV21-1|TRBJ2-7|NA|NA
TGTGCCAGCAGCAAAGGGAAATCTAGCGGGAGGTATTACGAGCAGTACTTC
CASSKGKSSGRYYEQYF
>TRBV7-2|TRBJ1-4|NA|TRBD1
TGTGCCAGCAGCTTAGGACAGGGTGGGGAAAAACTGTTTTTT
CASSLGQGGEKLFF
>TRBV7-3|TRBJ2-1|once|NA
TGTGCCAGCAGCTTAGGGACGGTAAACTACAATGAGCAGTTCTTC
CASSLGTVNYNEQFF
>TRBV6-1|TRBJ2-3|NA|TRBD2
TGTGCCAGCCTGACTAGCTATGGCTCAGATACGCAGTATTTT
CASLTSYGSDTQYF
>TRBV2|TRBJ1-5|NA|NA
TGTGCCAGCAGTCGTTCCGGGACACAGAGTGGTCAGCCCCAGCATTTT
CASSRSGTQSGQPQHF
>TRBV30|TRBJ2-7|NA|TRBD2
TGTGCCTGGAGCGGGAGGGGAAGCAGGTTCTACGAGCAGTACTTC
CAWSGRGSRFYEQYF
>TRBV28|TRBJ1-4|NA|NA
TGTGCCACCCGGGGACGGAGTTATGAAAAACTGTTTTTT
CATRGRSYEKLFF
>TRBV7-2|TRBJ2-2|NA|TRBD2
TGTGCCAGCACCCAGACTAGCGTCACCGGGGAGCTGTTTTTT
CASTQTSVTGELFF
>TRBV7-9|TRBJ1-1|few|TRBD1
TGTGCCAGCAGCCGATCTTTACAGGGGACCACTGAAGCTTTCTTT
CASSRSLQGTTEAFF
>TRBV25-1|TRBJ2-1|NA|NA
TGTGCCAGCAGTGAAGGTGGGAGTTGGGACAATGAGCAGTTCTTC
CASSEGGSWDNEQFF
>TRBV28|TRBJ1-3|NA|NA
TGTGCCAGCAGCGCGACGGGGCCGAGGTCTGGAAACACCATATATTTT
CASSATGPRSGNTIYF
>TRBV28|TRBJ1-2|NA|NA
TGTGCCAGCAGTACCACAGGGTGGGTAGGCTACACCTTC
CASSTTGWVGYTF
>TRBV28|TRBJ2-7|once|NA
TGTGCCAGCAGTTTAGGGGGCGAGAAGCAGTACTTC
CASSLGGEKQYF
>TRBV9|TRBJ2-6|NA|NA
TGTGCCAGCAGCGTAGTCGCCGGGGCCAACGTCCTGACTTTC
CASSVVAGANVLTF
>TRBV28|TRBJ2-1|NA|TRBD2
TGTGCCAGCAGCCCGGCGGGAGCCTTCTACAATGAGCAGTTCTTC
CASSPAGAFYNEQFF
>TRBV7-9|TRBJ1-4|NA|TRBD1
TGTGCCAGCAGCTCCGGGACAGGGGATGAAAAACTGTTTTTT
CASSSGTGDEKLFF
>TRBV5-1|TRBJ2-3|NA|NA
TGCGCCAGCAGCTTGAGCGGGACAGGCACAGATACGCAGTATTTT
CASSLSGTGTDTQYF
>TRBV28|TRBJ2-1|NA|NA
TGTGCCAGCAGTTTATCAGGGGTAGGCTACAATGAGCAGTTCTTC
CASSLSGVGYNEQFF
>TRBV27|TRBJ2-2|few|NA
TGTGCCAGCAGTTTATCCGGGGGCTCCGGGGAGCTGTTTTTT
CASSLSGGSGELFF
>TRBV6-4|TRBJ2-3|NA|NA
TGTGCCAGCAGTGACATGAGCGGGACAGCAGATACGCAGTATTTT
CASSDMSGTADTQYF
>TRBV6-1|TRBJ2-2|NA|NA
TGTGCCACCTGCCAGTTAGTTTTGTCCGGGGAGCTGTTTTTT
CATCQLVLSGELFF
>TRBV18|TRBJ2-2|once|TRBD2
TGTGCCAGCTCCAAGCGGGGCGGGGAGCTGTTTTTT
CASSKRGGELFF
>TRBV30|TRBJ2-7|NA|NA
TGTGCCTGGACTGTGCAGGGGGGCTACGAGCAGTACTTC
CAWTVQGGYEQYF
>TRBV10-3|TRBJ2-3|NA|TRBD2
TGTGCCATCAGTGAAAGCTATGGGATGGGCGGGAGGATCCTGACAGATACGCAGTATTTT
CAISESYGMGGRILTDTQYF